This T cell receptor (beta chain) was found in a study of T cell repertoires in cytomegalovirus infection. Trimming took 6 bases from V and 4 from J, leaving 7 bases between them. The CDR3 is 11 amino acids. The V gene's germline CDR1 is MDHEN and CDR2 SYDVKM. MiXCR, run by TCRdb on the reads, gives a single entry per CDR3 protein. The data contain 250,000 to 300,000 distinct CDR3 sequences, approximately 15% of them seen just once; the ten biggest clones take up around 8.8%. Sequencing was carried out using PBMCs. This sequence was found in a human donor in good health (CMV status not recorded). Some clones in this sample may be carry-over from other donors' samples. The chain carries TRBV28 and TRBJ2-7; no clear D gene. CDR3 amino acids: CASSRWYEQYF. The DNA of the CDR3 is TGTGCCAGCAGCCGGTGGTACGAGCAGTACTTC.